This T cell receptor beta chain was retrieved from a study of T cell responses to AZD1222 COVID-19 vaccine. The method was immunoSEQ multiplex PCR; TCRdb's version includes in-frame clones alone and lacks a portion of them. The table records about 140,000 clones, more than 85% of them present only once. This CDR3 spans 18 amino acids. Germline V gene lookup returns CDR1 MDHEN and CDR2 SYDVKM. V lost 6 bases and J lost 0, with 18 bases in between. The sample was peripheral blood, taken on day 0 of AZD1222 vaccination. The chain carries TRBV28 and TRBJ2-6; D gene uncertain. This receptor was taken from an adult in good health. Written as DNA, the CDR3 is TGTGCCAGCAGCTCGTACCCCAACACAGTCTCTGGGGCCAACGTCCTGACTTTC. Translating it yields CASSSYPNTVSGANVLTF.